A single sample gave rise to the 21 T cell receptor beta chains below, sequenced in a study of monozygotic twins with inflammatory bowel disease. For each CDR3 protein, TCRdb gives one entry from its re-call of the 5' RACE reads, without DNA. The sample has nearly 450,000 distinct CDR3 sequences; the top ten hold about 2.2%. Material: blood. All receptors derive from a human donor with ulcerative colitis or Crohn's disease, or a healthy co-twin of an affected twin (not recorded which).

The CDR3 sequence: CASSRGVLSSGFYNEQFF. The chain joins TRBV5-5 to TRBJ2-1; TCRdb outputs TRBD1, but without DNA this stays unchecked. The CDR3 has 18 residues. Per the germline V gene, CDR1 is SGHKS and CDR2 is YYEKEE (reference sequence).

The gene calls are TRBV7-6 and TRBJ2-5; TCRdb designates TRBD2, a call that cannot be tested without DNA. Per the germline V gene, CDR1 is SGHVS and CDR2 is FNYEAQ. This CDR3 is built from 15 residues. The CDR3 is CASTPTSGVQETQYF.

J is TRBJ2-1 and V is TRBV19; the TRBD2 assignment by TCRdb is unverifiable without DNA. Germline CDR1 is LNHDA and CDR2 is SQIVND (reference sequence). There are 12 residues in the CDR3. The CDR3: CASSIVADEQFF.

This chain links TRBV4-1 with TRBJ1-2; TCRdb's D gene call, TRBD1, goes unchecked for lack of DNA. The CDR3 is 14 amino acids. CDR1 is MGHRA and CDR2 is YSYEKL in the germline V gene. This chain's CDR3 is CASSQDPRGRGYTF.

The chain combines TRBV11-3 with TRBJ2-7; TCRdb's assignment of TRBD1 cannot be checked, as there is no DNA. Looked up from germline, CDR1 is SGHNT and CDR2 is YENEEA. The CDR3 sequence is 14 residues long. The CDR3 reads CASSPRGGIYEQYF. Supplemented by reference TRBV11-3 and TRBJ2-7, the full variable domain reads EAGVVQSPRYKIIEKKQPVAFWCNPISGHNTLYWYLQNLGQGPELLIRYENEEAVDDSQLPKDRFSAERLKGVDSTLKIQPAELGDSAVYLCASSPRGGIYEQYFGPGTRLTVT.

The chain has TRBV12-5 and TRBJ1-3; the TCRdb D gene call, TRBD1, has no DNA to confirm it. The CDR3 sequence is 15 residues long. Germline CDR1 and CDR2: LGHNT and FRNRAP. This chain's CDR3 is CASGLGDRAGNTIYF.

This chain connects TRBV27 to TRBJ2-1. This CDR3 is 15 amino acids long. Germline V gene data show CDR1 as MNHEY and CDR2 as SMNVEV (reference sequence). The CDR3 is CASSELQSSYNEQFF.

The gene calls are TRBV19 and TRBJ2-2. Germline CDR1 LNHDA, CDR2 SQIVND (reference sequence). The CDR3 totals 14 residues. The CDR3 region is CASSLKWNTGELFF.

J is TRBJ1-1 and V is TRBV4-2. The CDR3 has 13 residues. Germline-derived CDR1 and CDR2 are LGHNA and YNFKEQ. The CDR3 sequence: CASSQVEDSEAFF.

J is TRBJ2-2 and V is TRBV4-1; absent DNA, TCRdb's TRBD2 call cannot be checked. This CDR3 is built from 16 residues. CDR1 MGHRA and CDR2 YSYEKL come from the germline V gene. CDR3 in amino acids: CASSPPGVGRTGELFF.

This rearrangement joins TRBV29-1 to TRBJ1-1. The CDR3 extends over 13 amino acids. The germline CDR1 and CDR2 sequences are SQVTM and ANQGSEA. Here the CDR3 reads CSVERKWVVEAFF.

This sequence joins TRBV7-3 and TRBJ2-7; the D call of TRBD1 rests on TCRdb alone, since no DNA is present to check it. The germline CDR1 and CDR2 sequences are SGHTA and FQGTGA. The CDR3 length is 16 residues. CDR3 protein: CASSLPQGQGWYEQYF.

The CDR3 protein is CSVDRGRGGVGEQYF. The chain has TRBV29-1 and TRBJ2-7; TCRdb selects TRBD1, and the lack of DNA leaves this call unchecked. In germline, CDR1 is SQVTM, CDR2 ANQGSEA. CDR3 length: 15 amino acids.

The J gene is TRBJ1-1, the V gene TRBV7-9; the TRBD1 assignment by TCRdb is unverifiable without DNA. The CDR3 runs to 14 residues. CDR1 and CDR2 (germline): SEHNR, FQNEAQ (reference sequence). CDR3 amino acids: CASSLGVGTFEAFF.

This sequence joins TRBV25-1 and TRBJ2-1; TCRdb returns TRBD2, unconfirmable since there is no DNA. Per germline, CDR1 MGHDK and CDR2 SYGVNS. The CDR3 consists of 13 residues. CDR3 region: CASGLAGANEQFF.

This chain connects TRBV7-9 to TRBJ1-1; the TCRdb call, TRBD1, lacks DNA for checking. Germline V gives CDR1 SEHNR, CDR2 FQNEAQ (reference sequence). This CDR3 spans 15 amino acids. CDR3 amino acids: CASSLEATGGAGAFF. Filled out from reference TRBV7-9 and TRBJ1-1, the complete variable domain reads DTGVSQNPRHKITKRGQNVTFRCDPISEHNRLYWYRQTLGQGPEFLTYFQNEAQLEKSRLLSDRFSAERPKGSFSTLEIQRTEQGDSAMYLCASSLEATGGAGAFFGQGTRLTVV.

The rearrangement uses TRBV5-1 and TRBJ2-4; TCRdb's D gene call, TRBD1, goes unchecked for lack of DNA. The CDR3 contains 16 residues. Germline CDR1 is SGHRS and CDR2 is YFSETQ. The CDR3 region is CASSTGQDLAKNIQYF.

This chain links TRBV4-1 with TRBJ1-1. CDR1 is MGHRA, CDR2 YSYEKL, per germline. This CDR3 has 16 amino acids. This CDR3 reads CASSRTGGRDVTEAFF.

The genes are TRBV2 and TRBJ1-2; TCRdb's D call, TRBD1, is unchecked because there is no DNA. Per germline, CDR1 SNHLY and CDR2 FYNNEI. The CDR3 sequence is 15 residues long. The CDR3 sequence is CASSESGTPNYGYTF.

The rearrangement joins TRBV20-1 to TRBJ1-5. Germline CDR1 is DFQATT and CDR2 is SNEGSKA (reference sequence). The CDR3 is 13 residues long. The CDR3 is CSAISSGNQPQHF.

The chain carries TRBV11-2 and TRBJ1-2. Looked up from germline, CDR1 is SGHAT and CDR2 is FQNNGV. This CDR3 is built from 14 residues. This CDR3 is CASSLNSLNYGYTF.